In its sample, the clone carrying this T cell receptor beta chain was seen a few times. TCRdb re-derived calls from the RT-PCR reads in MiXCR, one entry per CDR3 protein. The sample contains more than 700,000 distinct CDR3 sequences, approximately 21% of which appear only once. The data are from a study of response to subunit inactivated influenza vaccine. V lost 2 bases, J lost 4 bases, and 3 bases stayed unmatched. This CDR3 contains 15 residues. The receptor was isolated from a man between 50 and 59 years old who received an inactivated influenza vaccine. This chain joins TRBV12-3 or TRBV12-4 and TRBJ2-5; 11 positions match TRBD1. The specimen comprised PBMCs from blood, sampled about 5 days after vaccination. CDR3 DNA sequence: TGTGCCAGCAGTTTATCCGGGACAGGGGGAGAGACCCAGTACTTC. It encodes CASSLSGTGGETQYF.